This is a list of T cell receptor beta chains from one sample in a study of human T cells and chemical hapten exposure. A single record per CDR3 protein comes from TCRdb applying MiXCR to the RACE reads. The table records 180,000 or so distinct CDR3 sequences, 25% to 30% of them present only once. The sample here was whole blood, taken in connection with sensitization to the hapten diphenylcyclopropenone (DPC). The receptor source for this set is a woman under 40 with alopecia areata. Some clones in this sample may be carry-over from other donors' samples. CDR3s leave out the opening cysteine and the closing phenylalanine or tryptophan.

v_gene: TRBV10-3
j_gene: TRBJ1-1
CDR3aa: AIRRTGGAGNTEAF

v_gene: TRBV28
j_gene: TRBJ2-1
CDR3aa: ASSLPSNEQF

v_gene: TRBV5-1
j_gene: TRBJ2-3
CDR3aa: ASSFLQGTDTQY

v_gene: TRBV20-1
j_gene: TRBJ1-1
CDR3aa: SARDITPLGGIVVEAF

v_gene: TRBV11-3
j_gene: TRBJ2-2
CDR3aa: ASSPPWGELF

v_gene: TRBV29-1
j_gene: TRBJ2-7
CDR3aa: SVPGTGEYEQY

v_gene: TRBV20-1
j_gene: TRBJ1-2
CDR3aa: SARDRGVDNYGYT

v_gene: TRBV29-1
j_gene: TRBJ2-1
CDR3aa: SVSGGYNEQF

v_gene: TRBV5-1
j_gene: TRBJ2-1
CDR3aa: ASSLRGLVSEQF

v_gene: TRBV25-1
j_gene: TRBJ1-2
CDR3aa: ASSEWTGRHGYT

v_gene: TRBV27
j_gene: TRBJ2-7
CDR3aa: ASSPSGRSSYEQY

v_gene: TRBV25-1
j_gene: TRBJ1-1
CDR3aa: ASSDRGLPEAF

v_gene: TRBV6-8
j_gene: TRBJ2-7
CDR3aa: ASPNKQY

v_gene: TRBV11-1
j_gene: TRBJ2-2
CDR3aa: ASSLRVTGELF

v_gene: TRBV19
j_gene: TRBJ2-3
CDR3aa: ASSIARLAGAPDTQY

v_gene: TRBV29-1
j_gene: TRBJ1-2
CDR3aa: SGLGTDYGYT

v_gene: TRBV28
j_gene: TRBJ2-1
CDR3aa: ASSFLAGQKF

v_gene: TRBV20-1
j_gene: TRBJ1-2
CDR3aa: SAKQGAYGYT

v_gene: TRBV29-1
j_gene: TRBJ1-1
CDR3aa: SVEGSGTEAF

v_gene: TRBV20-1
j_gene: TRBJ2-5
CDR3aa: SAPGTVQETQY

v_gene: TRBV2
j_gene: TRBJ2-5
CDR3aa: ASSELETQY

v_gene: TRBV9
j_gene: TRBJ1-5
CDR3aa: ASSEGPAGQPQH

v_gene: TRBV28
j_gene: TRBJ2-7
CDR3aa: ASSLNPLAGYNEQY

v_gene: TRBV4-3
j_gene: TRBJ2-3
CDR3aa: ASSQEASGQADTQY

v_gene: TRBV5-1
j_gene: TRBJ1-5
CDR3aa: ASSSNGALGQPQH

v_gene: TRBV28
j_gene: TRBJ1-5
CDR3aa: ASNRVNDQPQH

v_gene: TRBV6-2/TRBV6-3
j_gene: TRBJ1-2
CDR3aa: ASRRDRDDGYT

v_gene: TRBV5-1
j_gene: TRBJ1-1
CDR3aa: ASSLAQGMTEAF

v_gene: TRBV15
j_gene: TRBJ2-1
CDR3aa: ATSGLFGASSYNEQF

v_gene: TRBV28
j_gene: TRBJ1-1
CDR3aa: AGSLHQWDTEAF

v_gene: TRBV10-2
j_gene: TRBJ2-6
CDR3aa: ASRTPMGRPFGGNVLT

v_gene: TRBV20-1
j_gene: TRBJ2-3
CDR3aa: SAPTSGSGNTQY

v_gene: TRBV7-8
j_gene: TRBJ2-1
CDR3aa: ASSLAGYEQF

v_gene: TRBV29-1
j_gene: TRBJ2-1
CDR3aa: SVAGQVKGEQF

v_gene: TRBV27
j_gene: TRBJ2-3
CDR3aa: ASSLSDRLADTQY